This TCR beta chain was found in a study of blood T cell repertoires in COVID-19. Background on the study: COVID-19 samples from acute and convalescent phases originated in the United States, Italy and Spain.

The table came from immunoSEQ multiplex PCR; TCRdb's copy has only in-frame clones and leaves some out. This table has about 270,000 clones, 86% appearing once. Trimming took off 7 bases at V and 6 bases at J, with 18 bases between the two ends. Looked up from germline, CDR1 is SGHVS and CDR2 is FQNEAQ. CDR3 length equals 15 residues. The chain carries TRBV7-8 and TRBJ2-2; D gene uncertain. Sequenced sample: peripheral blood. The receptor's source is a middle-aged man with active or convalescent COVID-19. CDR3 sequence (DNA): TGTGCCAGCACCCCGTTAGGCAGGTTGGCCGGGGAGCTGTTTTTT. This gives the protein CASTPLGRLAGELFF.